The clone carrying this TCR beta chain was recorded at least ten times. Its target is unknown. The germline gives CDR1 SQVTM, CDR2 ANQGSEA. There are 13 residues in the CDR3. V lost 0 bases to trimming and J lost 0 bases, with 6 bases between them. Peripheral blood samples of 9.5 to 10 milliliters were drawn from each donor. Primers used in a second PCR of roughly 6 to 12 cycles were a sample-barcoded 5' primer and a J-beta primer mix. TCRdb processed the 5' RACE reads anew with MiXCR; each CDR3 protein has one entry. Among 900,000 to 950,000 distinct CDR3 sequences listed, about 28% were seen once. These data belong to a study of blood T cells in healthy people across ages. Findings of the study overall: TCR beta diversity per million T cells fell roughly linearly with age. Lack of knowledge of donor CMV status possibly confounded expanded clonotype changes. Diversity estimated from one million T cells was considered an underestimate.

The same data also contributed to another study, on T cells of mothers and their children.

The chain recombines TRBV29-1 with TRBJ2-7; D remains ambiguous. The clonotype was recovered from a woman aged 40 to 50 in good health. Sequenced: blood. The CDR3 here is CSVEEFGSYEQYF. In DNA, the CDR3 is TGCAGCGTTGAAGAGTTCGGCTCCTACGAGCAGTACTTC.